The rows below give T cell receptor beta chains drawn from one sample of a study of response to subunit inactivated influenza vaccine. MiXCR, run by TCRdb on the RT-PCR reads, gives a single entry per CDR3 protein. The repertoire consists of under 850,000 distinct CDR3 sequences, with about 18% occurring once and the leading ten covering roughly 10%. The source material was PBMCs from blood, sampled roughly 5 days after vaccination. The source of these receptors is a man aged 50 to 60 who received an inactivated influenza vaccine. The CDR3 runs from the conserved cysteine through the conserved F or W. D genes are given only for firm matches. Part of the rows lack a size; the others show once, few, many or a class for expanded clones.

DNA: TGCGCCAGCAGCTGGCCCTTTCCGGGGGGGCGCACAGATACGCAGTATTTT
CDR3: CASSWPFPGGRTDTQYF
J: TRBJ2-3
V: TRBV5-1
size: few
D: TRBD2

DNA: TGCAGTGCCATAAATGGCGGGAAGGGAGCCAAAAACATTCAGTACTTC
CDR3: CSAINGGKGAKNIQYF
J: TRBJ2-4
V: TRBV20-1
size: -
D: -

DNA: TGTGCCAGCAGCGCGACAGGGGGCTTCTCCTACGAGCAGTACTTC
CDR3: CASSATGGFSYEQYF
J: TRBJ2-7
V: TRBV7-8
size: -
D: TRBD1

DNA: TGTGCCAGCAGCTTAGCTGGTAGTCGGGAGACCCAGTACTTC
CDR3: CASSLAGSRETQYF
J: TRBJ2-5
V: TRBV7-2
size: few
D: -

DNA: TGTGCCAGCAGCCAGGATAAGGGGGCGGGAGGGCGCAATGAGCAGTTCTTC
CDR3: CASSQDKGAGGRNEQFF
J: TRBJ2-1
V: TRBV4-2
size: few
D: TRBD2

DNA: TGTGCCAGCAGCCCCTTAGCGGGAGTGGTAGATACGCAGTATTTT
CDR3: CASSPLAGVVDTQYF
J: TRBJ2-3
V: TRBV6-1
size: -
D: TRBD2

DNA: TGTGCCAGCAGTGAGCTGGGGACAGGGAATTCACCCCTCCACTTT
CDR3: CASSELGTGNSPLHF
J: TRBJ1-6
V: TRBV25-1
size: -
D: TRBD1

DNA: TGTGCCAGCAGCTTTCAAATGGGGTCCGGGGAGCTGTTTTTT
CDR3: CASSFQMGSGELFF
J: TRBJ2-2
V: TRBV7-2
size: -
D: -

DNA: TGTGCCAGCAGTCACAGGGGGGCCCTCGAGCAGTACTTC
CDR3: CASSHRGALEQYF
J: TRBJ2-7
V: TRBV6-6
size: few
D: TRBD1

DNA: TGTGCCAGCAGCTTAGGACGGGTCAAATACGAGCAGTACTTC
CDR3: CASSLGRVKYEQYF
J: TRBJ2-7
V: TRBV7-2
size: few
D: -

DNA: TGCAGTGCTGAGACAGGGGCTCGGAGCACAGATACGCAGTATTTT
CDR3: CSAETGARSTDTQYF
J: TRBJ2-3
V: TRBV20-1
size: few
D: TRBD1

DNA: TGTGCCAGCAGCGTTAGAGGGGGGGGGAACACCGGGGAGCTGTTTTTT
CDR3: CASSVRGGGNTGELFF
J: TRBJ2-2
V: TRBV7-8
size: few
D: -

DNA: TGTGCCAGCAGTTTAGGCTGGCTAGCGGGGATACAAGAGACCCAGTACTTC
CDR3: CASSLGWLAGIQETQYF
J: TRBJ2-5
V: TRBV12-3/TRBV12-4
size: few
D: TRBD2

DNA: TGTGCCAGCAGGCCCAGGATGAACACTGAAGCTTTCTTT
CDR3: CASRPRMNTEAFF
J: TRBJ1-1
V: TRBV14
size: -
D: -

DNA: TGTGCCAGCAGTAATACCTGCCCCACGGATAGCTCTGGGGCCAACGTCCTGACTTTC
CDR3: CASSNTCPTDSSGANVLTF
J: TRBJ2-6
V: TRBV21-1
size: -
D: -

DNA: TGTGCCAGCAGCCAAGAATACCACGAAGAGACCCAGTACTTC
CDR3: CASSQEYHEETQYF
J: TRBJ2-5
V: TRBV3-1
size: many
D: -

DNA: TGTGCCAGTAGCCGAGAGGGAGGAACTGGGGCCAACGTCCTGACTTTC
CDR3: CASSREGGTGANVLTF
J: TRBJ2-6
V: TRBV19
size: few
D: -

DNA: TGTGCCAGCAGCGCCGGACTAGCGGGAGGCCGGAATGAGCAGTTCTTC
CDR3: CASSAGLAGGRNEQFF
J: TRBJ2-1
V: TRBV5-6
size: -
D: TRBD2

DNA: TGCGCCAGCAGCTTGGGAGGGACACGATACACTGAAGCTTTCTTT
CDR3: CASSLGGTRYTEAFF
J: TRBJ1-1
V: TRBV5-1
size: -
D: -

DNA: TGTGCCAGCAGCGGGGGACAGGGCCTCACACGGAACACTGAAGCTTTCTTT
CDR3: CASSGGQGLTRNTEAFF
J: TRBJ1-1
V: TRBV5-4
size: -
D: TRBD1

DNA: TGTGCCAGCAGTTCGGGGAACGGAGAGACCCAGTACTTC
CDR3: CASSSGNGETQYF
J: TRBJ2-5
V: TRBV28
size: few
D: -

DNA: TGTGCCAGCAGTCCCCTCGGGGGGGTCAATCAGCCCCAGCATTTT
CDR3: CASSPLGGVNQPQHF
J: TRBJ1-5
V: TRBV12-3/TRBV12-4
size: many
D: -

DNA: TGTGCCAGCAGCCCGAGAGATCAGACCCAGTACTTC
CDR3: CASSPRDQTQYF
J: TRBJ2-5
V: TRBV7-2
size: few
D: -

DNA: TGTGCCAGCAGCTCCCCGCGGGAATATGGCTACACCTTC
CDR3: CASSSPREYGYTF
J: TRBJ1-2
V: TRBV7-9
size: few
D: -

DNA: TGTGCCAGCAGCTTAGCACGGGCGGTCGGCTACACCTTC
CDR3: CASSLARAVGYTF
J: TRBJ1-2
V: TRBV5-5
size: few
D: -

DNA: TGCGCCAGCAGCTTGGGACGACCCCGGGACAAGAACACCGGGGAGCTGTTTTTT
CDR3: CASSLGRPRDKNTGELFF
J: TRBJ2-2
V: TRBV5-1
size: -
D: -

DNA: TGTGCCAGCAGTTTTTTGTCAGGTCTTAGCAATCAGCCCCAGCATTTT
CDR3: CASSFLSGLSNQPQHF
J: TRBJ1-5
V: TRBV12-3/TRBV12-4
size: -
D: -

DNA: TGTGCCAGCAGTTTCTGGGGCCACGGGGAGCTGTTTTTT
CDR3: CASSFWGHGELFF
J: TRBJ2-2
V: TRBV12-3/TRBV12-4
size: many
D: -

DNA: TGCAGCTGTGACCAAGAGACCCAGTACTTC
CDR3: CSCDQETQYF
J: TRBJ2-5
V: TRBV20-1
size: -
D: -

DNA: TGTGCCAGCAGCCCAAGACAGGGCTACGAGCAGTACTTC
CDR3: CASSPRQGYEQYF
J: TRBJ2-7
V: TRBV7-2
size: many
D: TRBD1

DNA: TGCAGTGCCCCCCCTGCGGGCGATACGCAGTATTTT
CDR3: CSAPPAGDTQYF
J: TRBJ2-3
V: TRBV20-1
size: few
D: -

DNA: TGCAGTGCTAGAGATTTGGGACTAGCGTCCAATGAGCAGTTCTTC
CDR3: CSARDLGLASNEQFF
J: TRBJ2-1
V: TRBV20-1
size: -
D: TRBD2

DNA: TGCAGTGCCGCCTCGGTCCTCAACACCGGGGAGCTGTTTTTT
CDR3: CSAASVLNTGELFF
J: TRBJ2-2
V: TRBV20-1
size: few
D: -

DNA: TGTGCAAGTCGCCCCCAACGGCGGCGTCCGGATTTTGGCTACACCTTC
CDR3: CASRPQRRRPDFGYTF
J: TRBJ1-2
V: TRBV12-2
size: -
D: -

DNA: TGCAGCGTTGGGCTGGGGATCAATCAGCCCCAGCATTTT
CDR3: CSVGLGINQPQHF
J: TRBJ1-5
V: TRBV29-1
size: few
D: -

DNA: TGTGCCAGCAGCTTACAGGGAAGCCCCTACAATGAGCAGTTCTTC
CDR3: CASSLQGSPYNEQFF
J: TRBJ2-1
V: TRBV5-4
size: many
D: -

DNA: TGCGCCAGCAGCTGGGACCTAAAGGCCCAGTACTTC
CDR3: CASSWDLKAQYF
J: TRBJ2-5
V: TRBV5-1
size: -
D: -

DNA: TGTGCCAGCAGCTTAGGACTAGTCAACTACGAGCAGTACTTC
CDR3: CASSLGLVNYEQYF
J: TRBJ2-7
V: TRBV7-9
size: -
D: -

DNA: TGCGCCAGCAGCTTGGATATGGGGGTTGGTGAAAAACTGTTTTTT
CDR3: CASSLDMGVGEKLFF
J: TRBJ1-4
V: TRBV5-1
size: -
D: -

DNA: TGCGCCAGCAGCTTGGGGGCCGACACCCACACTGAAGCTTTCTTT
CDR3: CASSLGADTHTEAFF
J: TRBJ1-1
V: TRBV5-1
size: -
D: -

DNA: TGCAGTGCTATAAATAACAGGGCCACTGAAGCTTTCTTT
CDR3: CSAINNRATEAFF
J: TRBJ1-1
V: TRBV20-1
size: -
D: -

DNA: TGTGCCAGCAGTACCCTGGACAGGGGGGAGACCCAGTACTTC
CDR3: CASSTLDRGETQYF
J: TRBJ2-5
V: TRBV6-2/TRBV6-3
size: -
D: TRBD1

DNA: TGTGCCATCAGTGCCGCCGGGACAGCTGGAAACACCATATATTTT
CDR3: CAISAAGTAGNTIYF
J: TRBJ1-3
V: TRBV10-3
size: few
D: TRBD1

DNA: TGTGCCAGTAGTATCAGCAGACCTAGCACAGATACGCAGTATTTT
CDR3: CASSISRPSTDTQYF
J: TRBJ2-3
V: TRBV19
size: -
D: -

DNA: TGTGCCAGCATTGGTGGGAGCTCCTACGAGCAGTACTTC
CDR3: CASIGGSSYEQYF
J: TRBJ2-7
V: TRBV28
size: few
D: -

DNA: TGTGCCAGCACGAGTCCCGACAGGGAATATGGCTACACCTTC
CDR3: CASTSPDREYGYTF
J: TRBJ1-2
V: TRBV6-1
size: -
D: TRBD1

DNA: TGTGCCAGCAGCTCCACCGCGACTAGCGGGACCTACGAGCAGTACTTC
CDR3: CASSSTATSGTYEQYF
J: TRBJ2-7
V: TRBV11-2
size: -
D: TRBD2

DNA: TGCAGCCCTCGGACTAGCGGGAGGGAGAATGAGCAGTTCTTC
CDR3: CSPRTSGRENEQFF
J: TRBJ2-1
V: TRBV29-1
size: -
D: TRBD2

DNA: TGTGCCACCAGCAGAGGCCCCCGGGACGGTACTGTGACTTTCTTT
CDR3: CATSRGPRDGTVTFF
J: TRBJ1-1
V: TRBV15
size: -
D: -

DNA: TGTGCCAGCAGCTTAGCGGGAGACCGCTACGCCTACAATGAGCAGTTCTTC
CDR3: CASSLAGDRYAYNEQFF
J: TRBJ2-1
V: TRBV7-2
size: -
D: -

DNA: TGCAGCGTCAAAGGTGGTTTTTACACTGAAGCTTTCTTT
CDR3: CSVKGGFYTEAFF
J: TRBJ1-1
V: TRBV29-1
size: -
D: -

DNA: TGTGCCAGTAGTATGGGTACGCTAGAGCAGTTCTTC
CDR3: CASSMGTLEQFF
J: TRBJ2-1
V: TRBV19
size: -
D: -

DNA: TGTGCCACCAGTGACCGGGGACAGGGAGTGTTTAATGAGCAGTTCTTC
CDR3: CATSDRGQGVFNEQFF
J: TRBJ2-1
V: TRBV24-1
size: few
D: TRBD1

DNA: TGCAGCGACCCGGACAGTCTCTACTATGGCTACTCCTTC
CDR3: CSDPDSLYYGYSF
J: TRBJ1-2
V: TRBV29-1
size: -
D: -

DNA: TGCAGCGTTGGGACAGGGGTAAACACCATATATTTT
CDR3: CSVGTGVNTIYF
J: TRBJ1-3
V: TRBV29-1
size: few
D: TRBD1

DNA: TGCAGTGCTAGAGATGGGCTAGCGGAGACCCAGTACTTC
CDR3: CSARDGLAETQYF
J: TRBJ2-5
V: TRBV20-1
size: many
D: -